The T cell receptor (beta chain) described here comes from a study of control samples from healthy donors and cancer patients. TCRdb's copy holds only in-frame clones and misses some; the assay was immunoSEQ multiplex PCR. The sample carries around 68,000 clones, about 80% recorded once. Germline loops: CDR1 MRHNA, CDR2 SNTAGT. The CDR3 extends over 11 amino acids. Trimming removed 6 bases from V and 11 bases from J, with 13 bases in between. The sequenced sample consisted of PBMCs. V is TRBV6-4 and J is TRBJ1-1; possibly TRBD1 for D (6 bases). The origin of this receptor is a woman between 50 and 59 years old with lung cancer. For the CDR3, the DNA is TGTGCCAGCAGCGAAAGGGGGGTGGCTTTCTTT. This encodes CASSERGVAFF.